The 5 T cell receptor beta chains in this list originate from one sample, sequenced in a study of regulatory T cells in long-lasting Graves disease (dated by TCRdb to 2020 to 2023). In light of the paper, this sample's time point label describes: newly diagnosed GD, antithyroid drugs for less than 3 months. For both TCR sequencing and RNA sequencing, RNA was extracted from PBMCs in TRIzol. Library generation was performed with multiplex PCR. The sequencer listed for this sample is Illumina HiSeq 4000. To build TCR beta libraries, CDR3 regions were amplified by Arm-PCR using iRepertoire HTBI primers. Using fastp trimming at Q25 and MiXCR clonotype assembly, TCRdb reanalyzed the public sequencing data and kept in-frame beta chains. When rows share a CDR3 protein, they turn into one entry using the most common DNA and genes. Counted in this sample were a few hundred thousand distinct CDR3 sequences; around 20% of them appeared once. The ten largest clones capture approximately 15% of the sample.

Sequenced material: peripheral blood mononuclear cells (PBMCs), taken at new diagnosis, from a patient treated with antithyroid drugs. The receptors were sampled from a female donor with Graves disease.

V gene TRBV11-2 combines with J gene TRBJ2-1; the D is unclear. The J call is doubtful: the DNA matches TRBJ2-5 better. There are 13 residues in the CDR3. CDR1 and CDR2 from the germline V gene are SGHAT and FQNNGV. The CDR3 loop is CASSLDPRETQYF. DNA for the CDR3: TGTGCCAGCAGCTTAGATCCACGGGAGACCCAGTACTTC.

The rearrangement uses TRBV7-8 and TRBJ2-5; TRBD2 is a possible D gene (6 bases). The CDR3 length is 14 residues. Germline assignment: CDR1 SGHVS and CDR2 FQNEAQ. V was clipped by 4 bases and J by 2 bases, with 11 bases between them. The CDR3 protein is CASSWPGAQETQYF. The CDR3 DNA sequence: TGTGCCAGCAGCTGGCCGGGAGCACAAGAGACCCAGTACTTC.

Ten or more counts support this clonotype. The rearrangement uses TRBV7-2 and TRBJ2-1; unclear D gene. This CDR3 has 15 amino acids. Germline values: CDR1 SGHTA, CDR2 FQGNSA. Trimming took 0 bases from V and 5 from J, leaving 11 bases between them. The DNA for the CDR3 is TGTGCCAGCAGCTTAGCGGGAATGCGCAACAATGAGCAGTTCTTC. It encodes CASSLAGMRNNEQFF.

The table lists this clonotype with a few counts. A far larger clone differs by one base, so this is likely a read error. J is TRBJ2-3 and V is TRBV11-2; tentatively, D is TRBD1 or TRBD2 (6 bases each). Germline loops: CDR1 SGHAT, CDR2 FQNNGV. This CDR3 spans 16 amino acids. The CDR3 loop reads CAGSLTFGGFTDTQYF. The CDR3 bases are TGTGCCGGCAGCCTCACCTTCGGGGGCTTCACAGATACGCAGTATTTT. Using reference TRBV11-2 and TRBJ2-3 for the parts outside the CDR3, the full variable domain is EAGVAQSPRYKIIEKRQSVAFWCNPISGHATLYWYQQILGQGPKLLIQFQNNGVVDDSQLPKDRFSAERLKGVDSTLKIQPAKLEDSAVYLCAGSLTFGGFTDTQYFGPGTRLTVL.

This chain connects TRBV28 to TRBJ1-5; D is uncertain. Trimming cost V 3 bases and J 7 bases, with 4 bases left between them. CDR3 length: 11 amino acids. Germline CDR1 MDHEN, CDR2 SYDVKM. The DNA for the CDR3 is TGTGCCAGCAGTTTTCGCCAGCCCCAGCATTTT. Encoded protein: CASSFRQPQHF.